These 27 T cell receptor beta chains were sequenced from one sample in a study of post-analysis software for immune sequencing data. Points from the study as a whole: There were about five TRBV segments more frequent in patients than controls, and TRBV5-6, TRBV5-1 and TRBV20-1 were among them.

Their antigen targets remain unknown. cDNA libraries of TCR beta carried unique molecular identifiers. TCRdb re-analysed the PCR reads in MiXCR, keeping a single row per CDR3 protein. The table lists some 890,000 distinct CDR3 sequences, about 53% of them singletons, with about 4.8% in the top ten. Sequencing was done on a sample of blood. These receptor sequences come from a girl aged 10 to 17 with multiple sclerosis.

This clonotype was observed a few times. The chain links TRBV10-3 to TRBJ2-1; a possible D gene is TRBD2 (6 bases). Trimming stripped 11 bases from V and 5 bases from J, with 19 bases between. Germline V gene lookup returns CDR1 ENHRY and CDR2 SYGVKD. CDR3 length equals 14 residues. The CDR3 loop is CAVGPSAWDNEQFF. The CDR3, as DNA: TGTGCCGTAGGCCCTAGCGCCTGGGACAATGAGCAGTTCTTC.

The chain couples TRBV12-3 or TRBV12-4 to TRBJ2-3; unclear D gene. This CDR3 contains 15 residues. Deletions cut 3 bases from V and 0 bases from J, with 10 bases between. In DNA, the CDR3 is TGTGCCAGCAGTTTGATGGTATCTAGCACAGATACGCAGTATTTT. It yields the protein CASSLMVSSTDTQYF.

The genes are TRBV20-1 and TRBJ2-1, with 7 bases fitting TRBD1. Germline CDR1 reads DFQATT; CDR2 reads SNEGSKA (reference sequence). CDR3 length equals 13 residues. Trimming took 6 bases from V and 9 from J; bases not matched to a gene: 11. The chain's CDR3 is CSAGRQGFGEQFF. For the CDR3, the DNA is TGCAGTGCGGGCCGACAGGGTTTCGGTGAGCAGTTCTTC.

This chain uses TRBV29-1 with TRBJ2-7; 7 bases are shared with TRBD1. Germline-derived CDR1 and CDR2 are SQVTM and ANQGSEA. V lost 5 bases, J lost 1 base, and 2 bases stayed unmatched. The CDR3 runs 12 residues. In DNA form, the CDR3 reads TGCAGCGTTCTGGACAGGTCCTACGAGCAGTACTTC. Residues: CSVLDRSYEQYF.

V and J are TRBV7-3 and TRBJ2-3; weak D call: TRBD2 (6 bases). Deletions cut 5 bases from V and 0 bases from J, with 21 bases between. The length of the CDR3 is 18 residues. Looked up from germline, CDR1 is SGHTA and CDR2 is FQGTGA. The CDR3 region has the DNA TGTGCCAGCAGCGGGGTCGGTCTGGCGGGGCCTAGCACAGATACGCAGTATTTT. It is translated as CASSGVGLAGPSTDTQYF.

The J gene is TRBJ1-2, the V gene TRBV29-1; D not resolved. The CDR3 sequence is 10 residues long. Trimming took off 4 bases at V and 6 bases at J, with 6 bases between the two ends. From germline, CDR1 is SQVTM and CDR2 ANQGSEA. The CDR3 sequence is CSVVLDGYTF. The CDR3 nucleotides are TGCAGCGTTGTGTTGGATGGCTACACCTTC.

V is TRBV29-1 and J is TRBJ2-3, with TRBD2 matching over 9 bases. Per the germline V gene, CDR1 is SQVTM and CDR2 is ANQGSEA. The CDR3 runs 15 residues. V was pared by 4 bases and J by 0 bases, with 5 bases of the junction left unmatched. DNA for the CDR3: TGCAGCGTTGTCTGGCGGGAGGGTAGCACAGATACGCAGTATTTT. Its translation is CSVVWREGSTDTQYF.

The chain is built from TRBV4-2 and TRBJ2-3; D is perhaps TRBD2 (7 bases). CDR3 size: 16 residues. CDR1 is LGHNA, CDR2 YNFKEQ, per germline. V was clipped by 4 bases and J by 1 base, with 15 bases between them. CDR3 sequence (DNA): TGTGCCAGCAGCCTCCAAGGGGGGGGAGGCACAGATACGCAGTATTTT. Amino acid sequence: CASSLQGGGGTDTQYF.

This clonotype was observed at least ten times. J is TRBJ2-7 and V is TRBV12-3 or TRBV12-4; D is unresolved. The CDR3 runs 12 residues. Trimming took off 5 bases at V and 5 bases at J, with 10 bases between the two ends. CDR3 in DNA: TGTGCCAGCAGTACCGGCGTACACGAGCAGTACTTC. This gives the protein CASSTGVHEQYF.

The sample holds a few counts of this clonotype. The chain is built from TRBV2 and TRBJ2-1, with D unresolved. This CDR3 has 13 residues. Germline V gene lookup returns CDR1 SNHLY and CDR2 FYNNEI. V dropped 6 bases and J dropped 6 bases, with 12 bases sitting between them. CDR3 region: CASRGVGGNEQFF. The CDR3 DNA is TGTGCCAGCAGAGGTGTGGGCGGCAATGAGCAGTTCTTC.

The rearrangement uses TRBV27 and TRBJ2-2; D call uncertain. Germline V gives CDR1 MNHEY, CDR2 SMNVEV (reference sequence). The CDR3 runs 12 residues. V lost 6 bases and J 6 bases, leaving 8 bases between the germline ends. CDR3 amino acids: CASRGHAGELFF. CDR3 coding DNA: TGTGCCAGCAGGGGCCACGCCGGGGAGCTGTTTTTT.

The table lists this clonotype with a few counts. The rearrangement uses TRBV12-3 or TRBV12-4 and TRBJ1-4; D remains unclear. The germline V and J ends were trimmed by 6 bases and 10 bases, with 12 bases remaining between them. The CDR3 runs to 12 residues. The DNA of the CDR3 is TGTGCCAGCAGGTTACCCACGGGAAAACTGTTTTTT. Translation: CASRLPTGKLFF.

This chain connects TRBV7-8 to TRBJ2-5; a possible D gene is TRBD2 (7 bases). V dropped 5 bases and J dropped 2 bases, with 12 bases sitting between them. The CDR3 extends over 14 amino acids. Germline loops: CDR1 SGHVS, CDR2 FQNEAQ. CDR3 sequence: CASSGGGFQETQYF. CDR3 bases: TGTGCCAGCAGCGGGGGGGGCTTTCAAGAGACCCAGTACTTC.

This chain connects TRBV30 to TRBJ2-2; maybe TRBD1 (5 bases). Germline V gene lookup returns CDR1 GTSNPN and CDR2 SVGIG (reference sequence). Trimming removed 5 bases from V and 0 bases from J, with 7 bases in between. The CDR3 runs 13 residues. The CDR3 coding sequence is TGTGCCTGGGCAGGGTCGAACACCGGGGAGCTGTTTTTT. Translated, it gives CAWAGSNTGELFF.

V gene TRBV7-2 combines with J gene TRBJ1-1; unclear D gene. Trimming left V 7 bases short and J 3 bases short, with 12 bases between. Per germline, CDR1 SGHTA and CDR2 FQGNSA. There are 13 residues in the CDR3. The CDR3 DNA reads as TGTGCCAGCATGCGGGTCGACGACACTGAAGCTTTCTTT. It translates to CASMRVDDTEAFF.

A few counts support this clonotype. DNA of the CDR3: TGTGCCAGCAGCCCCGGACTAGGGGTGTACAATGAGCAGTTCTTC. Amino acids: CASSPGLGVYNEQFF. The chain couples TRBV11-2 to TRBJ2-1, with 7 bases identical to TRBD2. The CDR3 is 15 amino acids. Germline-derived CDR1 and CDR2 are SGHAT and FQNNGV. V was pared by 5 bases and J by 4 bases, with 8 bases of the junction left unmatched.

This clonotype has more than one count but fewer than ten. This chain joins TRBV7-2 and TRBJ1-6, with 10 bases that match TRBD1. The CDR3 is 13 amino acids. Germline V gene data show CDR1 as SGHTA and CDR2 as FQGNSA. J was trimmed by 10 bases and V by 10 bases; bases with no gene match: 7. CDR3 loop: CATTGQGGSPLHF. In DNA form, the CDR3 reads TGTGCCACCACAGGACAGGGGGGCTCACCCCTCCACTTT.

In this sample, this clonotype turned up a few times. This chain joins TRBV27 and TRBJ1-2, with D unclear. CDR1 is MNHEY and CDR2 is SMNVEV in the germline V gene (reference sequence). The V gene lost 1 base and the J gene lost 0 bases, with 6 bases spanning the gap. CDR3 length equals 14 residues. The CDR3 DNA follows: TGTGCCAGCAGTTTATATTCTTCTAACTATGGCTACACCTTC. It yields the protein CASSLYSSNYGYTF.

The rearrangement joins TRBV5-5 to TRBJ2-5, with a weak D call TRBD2 (5 bases). CDR1 is SGHKS, CDR2 YYEKEE, per germline (reference sequence). This CDR3 has 14 residues. Trimming took 4 bases from V and 11 from J, leaving 21 bases between them. CDR3 coding DNA: TGTGCCAGCAGCGTAGAAAACAGCCACTCGGGGCAGTACTTC. It translates to CASSVENSHSGQYF.

The chain carries TRBV12-3 or TRBV12-4 and TRBJ2-4, with TRBD1 matching over 9 bases. Gene TRBJ2-7 matches the end of the DNA better, so the J call may be wrong. This CDR3 comprises 14 residues. The CDR3 DNA is TGTGCCAGCAGAACGGGACAGGGCGACTACGAGCAGTACTTC. This encodes CASRTGQGDYEQYF.

V gene TRBV6-2 or TRBV6-3 combines with J gene TRBJ2-1; TRBD1 aligns across 7 bases. This CDR3 comprises 17 residues. Losses at the gene ends were 2 bases for V and 3 bases for J; bases not matched to a gene: 10. Germline values: CDR1 MNHEY, CDR2 SVGEGT. CDR3 amino acids: CASSYPNTGVSYNEQFF. CDR3 nucleotides: TGTGCCAGCAGTTACCCTAACACAGGGGTCAGCTACAATGAGCAGTTCTTC.

The J gene is TRBJ1-2, the V gene TRBV12-3 or TRBV12-4; D unresolved. The CDR3 is 12 amino acids. Between the trimmed V and J ends, which lost 8 bases and 1 base, there was a span of 8 bases. The CDR3 protein is CASEDNNYGYTF. The CDR3 DNA follows: TGTGCCAGCGAGGATAATAACTATGGCTACACCTTC.

A few counts support this clonotype. This chain connects TRBV6-2 or TRBV6-3 to TRBJ2-6; TRBD2 might be the D (5 bases). Trimming cost V 2 bases and J 4 bases, with 12 bases left between them. This CDR3 contains 16 residues. The germline CDR1 and CDR2 sequences are MNHEY and SVGEGT. The DNA for the CDR3 is TGTGCCAGCAGTTACCGGTCGGGGAACGGGGCCAACGTCCTGACTTTC. Encoded protein: CASSYRSGNGANVLTF.

The CDR3 bases are TGCAGTGCTAGGGCTGAGGGGACTGCCATCCCCAATGAGCAGTTCTTC. Translated, it gives CSARAEGTAIPNEQFF. The gene calls are TRBV20-1 and TRBJ2-1; TRBD2 might be the D (6 bases). Trimming removed 3 bases at V and 6 bases at J, with 21 bases between. The CDR3 extends over 16 amino acids. Germline CDR1 DFQATT, CDR2 SNEGSKA (reference sequence).

J is TRBJ2-7 and V is TRBV3-1; 12 positions match TRBD2. TRBJ2-1 explains the end of the DNA better; the J call may be wrong. The germline CDR1 and CDR2 sequences are LGHDT and YNNKEL (reference sequence). The CDR3 spans 15 residues. This CDR3 reads CASSLGLAGWNEQFF. CDR3 DNA: TGTGCCAGCAGTCTCGGACTAGCGGGGTGGAATGAGCAGTTCTTC.

The rearrangement joins TRBV10-1 to TRBJ2-3; 10 bases match TRBD2. Germline CDR1 reads WNHNN; CDR2 reads SYGVQD (reference sequence). V dropped 2 bases and J dropped 4; count of bases not matched to a gene: 3. This CDR3 has 15 amino acids. CDR3 nucleotide sequence: TGCGCCAGCAGTGAGGAGCTAGCGGGAGCAGATACGCAGTATTTT. The encoded protein is CASSEELAGADTQYF.

The rearrangement uses TRBV7-9 and TRBJ2-7, with 10 bases aligning to TRBD2. With V trimmed by 4 bases and J by 4 bases, 10 bases remained unmatched. CDR1 and CDR2 from the germline V gene are SEHNR and FQNEAQ (reference sequence). The CDR3 is 16 amino acids. CDR3 loop: CASSSPSGRSIYEQYF. The CDR3 DNA reads TGTGCCAGCAGCTCGCCTAGCGGGAGATCCATTTACGAGCAGTACTTC.